The T cell receptor (beta chain) under discussion was sequenced for a study of PD-L1 blockade in urothelial cancer. As for the study in general: Patients started atezolizumab around 2014, 1,200 mg intravenously every 3 weeks. A median roughly 130,000 T cells were found in blood samples.

This clone appeared a single time. Its antigen is as yet unknown. Germline V gives CDR1 KGHSH, CDR2 LQKENI. CDR3 length equals 17 residues. V lost 1 base to trimming and J lost 1 base; unmatched junction nucleotides: 6. Findings of the study overall: Where pretreatment blood TCR clonality fell below the median, better survival was predicted.

TCRdb keeps only in-frame clones here, not all; method: immunoSEQ multiplex PCR. The sample has tens of thousands of clones; around four fifths are singletons. Locally advanced or metastatic urothelial carcinoma was present in patients. This TCR was recovered from a man between 65 and 85 years old with urothelial cancer. Sample: PBMCs, taken around atezolizumab (anti-PD-L1) treatment. V usage is TRBV18 and J usage is TRBJ2-2; 7 bases match TRBD1. This CDR3 is CASSPLEGAVNTGELFF. For the CDR3, the DNA is TGTGCCAGCTCACCACTCGAGGGGGCTGTGAACACCGGGGAGCTGTTTTTT.